The rows below give T cell receptor beta chains drawn from one sample of a study of tumor and adjacent non-tumor tissue in lung cancer. TCRdb recomputed calls from the multiplex PCR reads with MiXCR, one row per CDR3 protein. The table lists about 100,000 distinct CDR3 sequences, less than 75% of them singletons. The sample consisted of distant non-tumor lung tissue. The receptors were sampled from a young man with non-small cell lung cancer. The CDR3 runs from the conserved cysteine through the conserved F or W. The D gene is left open where the match is weak. Not every row has a clone size; where given, it reads once, few, many or a size class.

clone size	V gene	CDR3 length	D gene	J gene	CDR3 DNA	CDR3 protein
.	TRBV7-8	13	.	TRBJ2-7	TGTGCCAGCAGCTTAGCACTAGCTACCGAGCAGTATTTC	CASSLALATEQYF
.	TRBV11-2	12	TRBD2	TRBJ2-5	TGTACCAGCAGAGGGAGGGGAGAGACCCAATACTTC	CTSRGRGETQYF
many	TRBV29-1	13	.	TRBJ1-2	TGCAGCGTTGAGGACCGTAGTAACTATGGCTACACCTTC	CSVEDRSNYGYTF
.	TRBV10-3	13	.	TRBJ1-5	TGTGCCATCACGGGGGAGGGAAATCAGCCCCAGCATTTT	CAITGEGNQPQHF
few	TRBV11-2	14	.	TRBJ2-7	TGTGTCAGCAGCTTAGGGGACGGCGGCTACGAGCAGTACTTC	CVSSLGDGGYEQYF
.	TRBV11-2	15	TRBD2	TRBJ2-3	TGTGTCAGTAGCCTCGGACTAGCGGACACGGAAACGCAGTATTTT	CVSSLGLADTETQYF
.	TRBV29-1	16	TRBD2	TRBJ2-1	TGCAGCGCTGTCTCCGATAGCGGGAGCTCCTACAATGTGCAGTTCTTC	CSAVSDSGSSYNVQFF
many	TRBV20-1	16	TRBD1	TRBJ1-6	TGCAGTGCTAGAGCCGCCGGGACAGGGCTTAATTCACCCCTCCACTTT	CSARAAGTGLNSPLHF
.	TRBV28	14	.	TRBJ2-2	TGTGTCAGCAGAGTGGCTAGCGACACCGGGGAGCTGTTTTTT	CVSRVASDTGELFF
.	TRBV7-8	14	.	TRBJ1-1	TGTGCCAGCAGCTCGGGTTGGGAGTGGACTGAAGCTTTCTTT	CASSSGWEWTEAFF
.	TRBV6-6	15	.	TRBJ1-2	TGTGCCAGCAGTGACCCCCGGGACCCCTTAAATAGCTACACCTTC	CASSDPRDPLNSYTF
.	TRBV12-3/TRBV12-4	11	.	TRBJ2-7	TGTGCCAGCTGTTTCCGGTACGAGCAGTACTTC	CASCFRYEQYF
.	TRBV12-3/TRBV12-4	14	.	TRBJ2-7	TGTGCCAGCAATTTTATGGGGATGGGGTACGAGCAGTACTTC	CASNFMGMGYEQYF
.	TRBV6-6	16	TRBD2	TRBJ2-7	TGTTCCAGCAGCCCCTACCCCGGGACTAGCGTTTACGAGCAGTACTTC	CSSSPYPGTSVYEQYF
.	TRBV11-2	13	.	TRBJ2-1	TGTCCCAGCAGCCCCACACCTGGCAATCAGCAGTGCTTT	CPSSPTPGNQQCF
.	TRBV19	13	.	TRBJ2-1	TGTGCCAGTAAGACCCCTAACTACAATGAGCAGTTCTTC	CASKTPNYNEQFF
.	TRBV13	14	.	TRBJ2-4	TGTACCAGCAGCATTTACAGGGAAGCAAACATTCAGTACTTC	CTSSIYREANIQYF
many	TRBV6-1	15	TRBD2	TRBJ2-1	TGTGCCAGCAGTGGAACTAGGGCGGGAGGTTATGAGCAGTTCTTC	CASSGTRAGGYEQFF
.	TRBV7-8	16	.	TRBJ2-1	TGTGCCAGCAGCTTAGCTCGCGGAAGCTCCTACAATGAGCAGTTCTTC	CASSLARGSSYNEQFF
.	TRBV7-9	14	.	TRBJ1-4	TGTGCTAGCAGCTTAGTCGTGATAGTTGAAAAACTGTTTTTT	CASSLVVIVEKLFF
.	TRBV29-1	12	.	TRBJ2-7	TGCAGCGTTGTTGCCGAACTGGGCGTGCAGTACTTC	CSVVAELGVQYF
.	TRBV29-1	14	.	TRBJ1-4	TGCAGCGTCGAAGATGGAGGGAGCGGCGAAGAACTGTTTTTT	CSVEDGGSGEELFF
.	TRBV4-1	15	.	TRBJ1-5	TGCGCCAACAGCCAAGACCAGGGCAGTAATCAGCCCCAGCATTTT	CANSQDQGSNQPQHF